These 8 T cell receptor beta chains were all obtained from the same sample, sequenced in a study of cytomegalovirus exposure and HLA in healthy donors. The data were produced by immunoSEQ multiplex PCR, yet TCRdb's version contains in-frame clones alone and is incomplete. The sample gives 250,000 or so clones, roughly nine tenths of which show up once; around 12% is in the top ten. Specimen: PBMCs. The source of these receptors is a man aged 18-30 years in good health and CMV-seropositive.

The rearrangement links TRBV6-5 to TRBJ1-2, with no clear D. The CDR3 is 13 residues long. Germline V gene data show CDR1 as MNHEY and CDR2 as SVGAGI. The germline V and J ends were trimmed by 6 bases and 4 bases, with 12 bases remaining between them. The CDR3 sequence: CASRRESPYGYTF. The CDR3 region has the DNA TGTGCCAGCAGGAGGGAGTCTCCCTATGGCTACACCTTC.

The chain employs TRBV7-9 and TRBJ2-1; maybe TRBD1 (5 bases). V shed 5 bases and J shed 4 bases, with 12 bases lying between them. CDR3 length equals 14 residues. Germline V gene sequence: CDR1 SEHNR, CDR2 FQNEAQ (reference sequence). The DNA for the CDR3 is TGTGCCAGCAGCAATCGGACACGTTACAATGAGCAGTTCTTC. Residues: CASSNRTRYNEQFF. The full variable domain, rest sourced from reference TRBV7-9 and TRBJ2-1, is DTGVSQNPRHKITKRGQNVTFRCDPISEHNRLYWYRQTLGQGPEFLTYFQNEAQLEKSRLLSDRFSAERPKGSFSTLEIQRTEQGDSAMYLCASSNRTRYNEQFFGPGTRLTVL.

The chain combines TRBV28 with TRBJ1-1; 7 nucleotides match TRBD1. V lost 7 bases and J lost 5; bases outside the gene matches: 16. The germline CDR1 and CDR2 sequences are MDHEN and SYDVKM. The length of the CDR3 is 16 residues. CDR3 nucleotide sequence: TGTGCCAGCACCCTCTATGCAGGGGGGCTCGGGACTGAAGCTTTCTTT. Its translation: CASTLYAGGLGTEAFF.

The J gene is TRBJ2-3, the V gene TRBV30, with no clear D. The CDR3 runs 11 residues. Looked up from germline, CDR1 is GTSNPN and CDR2 is SVGIG (reference sequence). The V and J ends lost 0 bases and 6 bases respectively, with 4 bases between them. CDR3 bases: TGTGCCTGGAGTGTACGGGATACGCAGTATTTT. Protein: CAWSVRDTQYF.

The gene calls are TRBV5-1 and TRBJ1-1, with 7 bases that match TRBD1. Per the germline V gene, CDR1 is SGHRS and CDR2 is YFSETQ. The CDR3 is 16 residues long. V lost 7 bases, J lost 0 bases, and 12 bases stayed unmatched. CDR3 loop: CASGPAPGTVNTEAFF. The CDR3 bases are TGCGCCAGCGGCCCAGCCCCCGGGACAGTGAACACTGAAGCTTTCTTT. Full variable domain (outside the CDR3, taken from reference TRBV5-1 and TRBJ1-1): KAGVTQTPRYLIKTRGQQVTLSCSPISGHRSVSWYQQTPGQGLQFLFEYFSETQRNKGNFPGRFSGRQFSNSRSEMNVSTLELGDSALYLCASGPAPGTVNTEAFFGQGTRLTVV.

Only one count was recorded for this clone. This chain links TRBV2 with TRBJ1-4; TRBD1 matches at 9 bases. Unmatched junction bases numbered 4, after V lost 6 bases and J lost 5 bases. The CDR3 totals 14 residues. Germline CDR1 SNHLY, CDR2 FYNNEI. The CDR3 region is CASRAGTGNEKLFF. Here the CDR3 DNA reads TGTGCCAGCAGAGCCGGGACAGGGAATGAAAAACTGTTTTTT. Using reference TRBV2 and TRBJ1-4 for the parts outside the CDR3, the full variable domain is EPEVTQTPSHQVTQMGQEVILRCVPISNHLYFYWYRQILGQKVEFLVSFYNNEISEKSEIFDDQFSVERPDGSNFTLKIRSTKLEDSAMYFCASRAGTGNEKLFFGSGTQLSVL.

The chain combines TRBV30 with TRBJ2-1; D gene unclear. CDR1 and CDR2 (germline): GTSNPN, SVGIG (reference sequence). V was trimmed by 0 bases and J by 6 bases, leaving 9 bases between them. The length of the CDR3 is 13 residues. For the CDR3, the DNA is TGTGCCTGGAGTGTATCCGGGTCCAATGAGCAGTTCTTC. Amino acids: CAWSVSGSNEQFF.

The V gene is TRBV29-1, the J gene TRBJ2-7, with TRBD1 matching 12 bases. CDR1 is SQVTM, CDR2 ANQGSEA, per germline. The CDR3 totals 13 residues. The junction had 7 bases not matched to a gene; V was cut back by 7 bases and J by 6 bases. CDR3 bases: TGCAGCGGATCCGGGACAGGGGGCCTCGAGCAGTACTTC. Its translation: CSGSGTGGLEQYF.